This T cell receptor beta chain was retrieved from a study of response to subunit inactivated influenza vaccine. As to this clonotype: Its antigen is unknown.

The CDR3 is made up of 16 amino acids. From germline, CDR1 is DFQATT and CDR2 SNEGSKA (reference sequence). Trimming cost V 0 bases and J 3 bases, with 15 bases left between them. Regarding the study as a whole: Only a handful of new T cells, the authors suggested, are recruited with each seasonal influenza vaccination.

TCRdb redid the calling of the RT-PCR reads with MiXCR, one entry per CDR3 protein. The profile covers over 800,000 distinct CDR3 sequences, with around 20% appearing a single time and roughly a tenth taken by the ten largest. The chain is built from TRBV20-1 and TRBJ1-5; TRBD1 is a possible D gene (6 bases). The sample consisted of PBMCs from blood, taken 4 to 6 days after vaccination. This receptor was identified in a man aged 50 to 59 who received an inactivated influenza vaccine. The CDR3 sequence: CSARESGTRPNQPQHF. In DNA, the CDR3 is TGCAGTGCTAGAGAAAGTGGGACACGGCCCAATCAGCCCCAGCATTTT.